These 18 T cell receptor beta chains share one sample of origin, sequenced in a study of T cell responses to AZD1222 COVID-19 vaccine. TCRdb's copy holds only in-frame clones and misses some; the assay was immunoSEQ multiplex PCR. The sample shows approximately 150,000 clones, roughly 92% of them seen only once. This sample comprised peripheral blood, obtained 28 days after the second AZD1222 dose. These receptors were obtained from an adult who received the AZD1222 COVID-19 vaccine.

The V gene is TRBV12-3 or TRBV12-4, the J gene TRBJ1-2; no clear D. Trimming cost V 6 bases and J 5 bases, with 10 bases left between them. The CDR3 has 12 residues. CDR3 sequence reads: CASRTDLYGYTF. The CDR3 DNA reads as TGTGCCAGCAGAACGGACCTTTATGGCTACACCTTC.

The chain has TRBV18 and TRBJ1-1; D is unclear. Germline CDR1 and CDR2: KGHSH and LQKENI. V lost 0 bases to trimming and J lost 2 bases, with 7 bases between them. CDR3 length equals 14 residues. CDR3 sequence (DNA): TGTGCCAGCTCACCACCATCGGTAAACACTGAAGCTTTCTTT. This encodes CASSPPSVNTEAFF.

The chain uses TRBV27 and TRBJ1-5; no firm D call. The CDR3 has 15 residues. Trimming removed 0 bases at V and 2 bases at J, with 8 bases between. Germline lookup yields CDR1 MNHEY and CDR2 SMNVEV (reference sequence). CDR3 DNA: TGTGCCAGCAGTTTATCGTGGGAGGGCAATCAGCCCCAGCATTTT. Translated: CASSLSWEGNQPQHF.

The CDR3 loop is CASCLPASPPYEQYF. The CDR3 DNA reads as TGTGCCAGCTGCCTCCCTGCGTCCCCCCCGTACGAGCAGTACTTC. This sequence joins TRBV28 and TRBJ2-7; D gene unclear. The V gene lost 8 bases and the J gene lost 4 bases, with 21 bases spanning the gap. CDR1 and CDR2 from the germline V gene are MDHEN and SYDVKM. CDR3 length: 15 residues.

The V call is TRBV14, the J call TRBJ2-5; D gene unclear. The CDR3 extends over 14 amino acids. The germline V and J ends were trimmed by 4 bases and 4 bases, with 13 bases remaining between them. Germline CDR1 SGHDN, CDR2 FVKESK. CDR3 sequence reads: CASSRALSRETQYF. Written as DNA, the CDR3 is TGTGCCAGCAGCCGGGCCCTCAGCCGAGAGACCCAGTACTTC.

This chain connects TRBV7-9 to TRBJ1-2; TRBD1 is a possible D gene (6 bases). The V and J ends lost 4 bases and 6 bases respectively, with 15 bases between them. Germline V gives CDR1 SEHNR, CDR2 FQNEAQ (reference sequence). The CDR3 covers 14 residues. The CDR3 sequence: CASSSGGRGDGYTF. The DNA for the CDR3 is TGTGCCAGCAGCTCCGGAGGCAGGGGAGATGGCTACACCTTC.

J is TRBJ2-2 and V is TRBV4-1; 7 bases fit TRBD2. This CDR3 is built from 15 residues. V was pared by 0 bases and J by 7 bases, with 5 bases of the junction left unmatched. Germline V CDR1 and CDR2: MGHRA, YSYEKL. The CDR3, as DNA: TGCGCCAGCAGCCAAGAACTAGCGAGAGTCGGGGAGCTGTTTTTT. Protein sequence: CASSQELARVGELFF.

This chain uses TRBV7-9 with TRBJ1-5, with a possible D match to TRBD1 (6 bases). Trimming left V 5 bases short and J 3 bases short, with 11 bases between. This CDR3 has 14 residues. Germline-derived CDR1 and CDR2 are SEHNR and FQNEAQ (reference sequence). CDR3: CASSPHRDNQPQHF. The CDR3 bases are TGTGCCAGCAGCCCGCACAGGGACAATCAGCCCCAGCATTTT.

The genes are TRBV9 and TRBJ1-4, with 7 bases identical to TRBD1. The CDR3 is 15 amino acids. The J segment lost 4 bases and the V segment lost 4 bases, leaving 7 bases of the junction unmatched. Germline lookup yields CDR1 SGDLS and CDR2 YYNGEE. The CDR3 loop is CASSQGQLVNEKLFF. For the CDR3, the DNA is TGTGCCAGCAGCCAGGGACAGCTTGTTAATGAAAAACTGTTTTTT.

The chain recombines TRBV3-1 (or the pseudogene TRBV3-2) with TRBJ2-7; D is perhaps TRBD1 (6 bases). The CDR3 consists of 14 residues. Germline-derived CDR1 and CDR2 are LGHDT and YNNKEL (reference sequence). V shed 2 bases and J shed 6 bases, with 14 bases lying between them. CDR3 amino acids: CASSQITGPGEQYF. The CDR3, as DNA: TGTGCCAGCAGCCAAATTACAGGGCCGGGCGAGCAGTACTTC.

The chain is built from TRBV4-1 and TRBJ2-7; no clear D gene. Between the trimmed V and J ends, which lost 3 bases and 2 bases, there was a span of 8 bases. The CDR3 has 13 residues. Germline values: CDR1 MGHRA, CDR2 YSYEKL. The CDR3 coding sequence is TGCGCCAGCAGCCATACGGGCGCCTACGAGCAGTACTTC. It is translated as CASSHTGAYEQYF.

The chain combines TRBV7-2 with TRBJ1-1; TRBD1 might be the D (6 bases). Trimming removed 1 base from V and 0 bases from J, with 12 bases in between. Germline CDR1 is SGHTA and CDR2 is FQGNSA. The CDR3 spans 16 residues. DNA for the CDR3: TGTGCCAGCAGCTTAGAGTCAGGACAGCTGAACACTGAAGCTTTCTTT. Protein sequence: CASSLESGQLNTEAFF.

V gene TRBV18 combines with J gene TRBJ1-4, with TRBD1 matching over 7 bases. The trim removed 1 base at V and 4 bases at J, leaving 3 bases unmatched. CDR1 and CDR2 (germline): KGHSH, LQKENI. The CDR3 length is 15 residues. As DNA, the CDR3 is TGTGCCAGCTCACCACGTTCAGGGGGTAATGAAAAACTGTTTTTT. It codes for CASSPRSGGNEKLFF. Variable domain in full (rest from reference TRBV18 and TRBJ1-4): NAGVMQNPRHLVRRRGQEARLRCSPMKGHSHVYWYRQLPEEGLKFMVYLQKENIIDESGMPKERFSAEFPKEGPSILRIQQVVRGDSAAYFCASSPRSGGNEKLFFGSGTQLSVL.

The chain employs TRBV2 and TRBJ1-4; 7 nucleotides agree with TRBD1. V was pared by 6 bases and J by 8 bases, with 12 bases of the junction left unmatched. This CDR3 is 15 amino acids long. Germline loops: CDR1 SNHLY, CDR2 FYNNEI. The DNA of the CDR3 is TGTGCCAGCAGGGAGAATACAGGGGTTGAAGAAAAACTGTTTTTT. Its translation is CASRENTGVEEKLFF.

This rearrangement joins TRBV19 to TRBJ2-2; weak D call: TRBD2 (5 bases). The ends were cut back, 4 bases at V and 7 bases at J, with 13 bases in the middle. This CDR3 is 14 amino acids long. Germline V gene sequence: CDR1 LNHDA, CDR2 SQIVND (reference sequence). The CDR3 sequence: CASSNLASGGELFF. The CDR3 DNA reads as TGTGCCAGTAGTAATCTAGCTTCGGGCGGGGAGCTGTTTTTT.

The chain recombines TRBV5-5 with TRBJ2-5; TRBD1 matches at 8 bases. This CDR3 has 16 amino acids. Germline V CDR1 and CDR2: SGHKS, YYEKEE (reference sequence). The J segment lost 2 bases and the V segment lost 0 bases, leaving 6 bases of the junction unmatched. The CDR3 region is CASSLALGQGQETQYF. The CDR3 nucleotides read TGTGCCAGCAGCTTGGCCCTAGGACAGGGTCAAGAGACCCAGTACTTC.

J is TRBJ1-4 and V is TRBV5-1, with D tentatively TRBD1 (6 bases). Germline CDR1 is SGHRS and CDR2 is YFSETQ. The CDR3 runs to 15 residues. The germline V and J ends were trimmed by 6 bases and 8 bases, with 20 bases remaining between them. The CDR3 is CASIPRPGQAEKLFF. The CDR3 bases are TGCGCCAGCATCCCCAGGCCGGGACAAGCAGAAAAACTGTTTTTT.

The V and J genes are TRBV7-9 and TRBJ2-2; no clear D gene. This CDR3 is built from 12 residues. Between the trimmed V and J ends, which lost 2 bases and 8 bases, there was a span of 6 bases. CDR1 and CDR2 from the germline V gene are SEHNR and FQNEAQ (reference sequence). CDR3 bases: TGTGCCAGCAGCTTAAGACTGGGGGAGCTGTTTTTT. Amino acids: CASSLRLGELFF.